The text below deals with one T cell receptor beta chain. This CDR3 is built from 15 residues. V shed 0 bases and J shed 4 bases, with 13 bases lying between them. From germline, CDR1 is MGHRA and CDR2 YSYEKL. The data were taken from a study of cytomegalovirus exposure and HLA in healthy donors. 60 Vbeta and 13 Jbeta primers were used in PCR. Clones were read by immunoSEQ multiplex PCR, and TCRdb kept only the in-frame ones, dropping some. The sample holds 80,000 or so clones, less than 80% seen once. This sequence was found in a woman in her thirties or forties in good health and CMV-seronegative. Sequenced sample: PBMCs. The chain recombines TRBV4-1 with TRBJ2-7, with D possibly matching TRBD1 (5 bases). CDR3: CASSQESGWRYEQYF. DNA for the CDR3: TGCGCCAGCAGCCAAGAATCAGGGTGGAGATACGAGCAGTACTTC.